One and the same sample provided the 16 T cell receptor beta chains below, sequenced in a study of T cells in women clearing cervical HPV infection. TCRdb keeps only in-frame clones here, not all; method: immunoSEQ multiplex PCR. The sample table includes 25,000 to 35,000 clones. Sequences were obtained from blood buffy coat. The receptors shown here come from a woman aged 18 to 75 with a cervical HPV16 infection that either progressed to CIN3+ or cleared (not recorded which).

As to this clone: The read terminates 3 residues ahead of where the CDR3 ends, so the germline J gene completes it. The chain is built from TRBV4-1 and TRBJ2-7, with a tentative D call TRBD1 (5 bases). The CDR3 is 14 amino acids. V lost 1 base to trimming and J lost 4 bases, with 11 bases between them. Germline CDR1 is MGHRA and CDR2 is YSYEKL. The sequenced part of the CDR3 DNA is TGCGCCAGCAGCCAAGTTGGTAGGGGATACGAG. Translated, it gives CASSQVGRGYE. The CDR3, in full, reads CASSQVGRGYEQYF.

CDR3 loop: CASSPGGVTEQFF. The part of the CDR3 DNA that was read is TGTGCCAGCAGCCCGGGGGGGGTTACTGAG. The J gene is TRBJ2-1, the V gene TRBV7-9; 8 nucleotides agree with TRBD2. The CDR3 end falls 3 residues outside the read, so it is completed with the germline J gene. Losses at the gene ends were 5 bases for V and 9 bases for J; bases not matched to a gene: 6. Germline-derived CDR1 and CDR2 are SEHNR and FQNEAQ (reference sequence). The CDR3 is made up of 13 amino acids.

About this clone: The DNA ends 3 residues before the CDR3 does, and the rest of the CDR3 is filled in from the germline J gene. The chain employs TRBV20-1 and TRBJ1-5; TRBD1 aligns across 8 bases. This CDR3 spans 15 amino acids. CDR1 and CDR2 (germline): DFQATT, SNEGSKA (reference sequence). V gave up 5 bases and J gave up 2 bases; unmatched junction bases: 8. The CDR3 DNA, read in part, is TGCAGTGCTTCAAAAGCAGGGGGCGGCAATCAGCCC. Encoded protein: CSASKAGGGNQP. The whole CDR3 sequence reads CSASKAGGGNQPQHF.

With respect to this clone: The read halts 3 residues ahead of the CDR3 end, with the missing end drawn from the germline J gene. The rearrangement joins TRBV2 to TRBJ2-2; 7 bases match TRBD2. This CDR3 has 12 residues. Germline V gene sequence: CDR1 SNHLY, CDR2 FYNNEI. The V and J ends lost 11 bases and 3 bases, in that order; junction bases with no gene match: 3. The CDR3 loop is CAGAGDTGELFF. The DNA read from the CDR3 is TGTGCCGGGGCGGGGGACACCGGGGAG.

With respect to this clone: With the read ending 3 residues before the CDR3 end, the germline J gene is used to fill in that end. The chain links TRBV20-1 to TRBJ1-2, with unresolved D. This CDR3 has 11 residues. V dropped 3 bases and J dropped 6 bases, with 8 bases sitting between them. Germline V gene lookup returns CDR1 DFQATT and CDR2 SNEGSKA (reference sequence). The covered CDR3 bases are TGCAGTGCTAGCGTTCCGGATGGC. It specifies CSASVPDG. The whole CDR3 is CSASVPDGYTF.

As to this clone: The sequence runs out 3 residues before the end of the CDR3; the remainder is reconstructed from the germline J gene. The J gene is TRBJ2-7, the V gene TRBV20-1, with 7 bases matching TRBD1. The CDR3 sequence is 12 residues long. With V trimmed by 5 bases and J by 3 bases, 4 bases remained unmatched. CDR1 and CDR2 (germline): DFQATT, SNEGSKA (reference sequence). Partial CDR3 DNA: TGCAGTGCTCCTTACAGGGGCTACGAG. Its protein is CSAPYRGYE. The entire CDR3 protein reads CSAPYRGYEQYF.

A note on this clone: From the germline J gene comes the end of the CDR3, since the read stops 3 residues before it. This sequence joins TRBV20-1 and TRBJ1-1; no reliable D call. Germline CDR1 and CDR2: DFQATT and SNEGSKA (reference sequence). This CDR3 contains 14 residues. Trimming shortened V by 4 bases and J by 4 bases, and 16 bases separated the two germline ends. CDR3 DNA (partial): TGCAGTGCTATCTATCGGGGTATCGGCACTGAA. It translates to CSAIYRGIGTE. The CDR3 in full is CSAIYRGIGTEAFF.

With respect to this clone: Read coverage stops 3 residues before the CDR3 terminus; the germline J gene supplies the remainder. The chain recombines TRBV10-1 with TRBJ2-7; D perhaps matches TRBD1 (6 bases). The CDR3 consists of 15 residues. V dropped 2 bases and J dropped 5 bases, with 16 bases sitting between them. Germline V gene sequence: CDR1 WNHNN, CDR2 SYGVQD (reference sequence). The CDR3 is CASSESPTGPDEQYF. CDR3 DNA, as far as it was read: TGCGCCAGCAGTGAGAGCCCGACAGGACCCGACGAG.

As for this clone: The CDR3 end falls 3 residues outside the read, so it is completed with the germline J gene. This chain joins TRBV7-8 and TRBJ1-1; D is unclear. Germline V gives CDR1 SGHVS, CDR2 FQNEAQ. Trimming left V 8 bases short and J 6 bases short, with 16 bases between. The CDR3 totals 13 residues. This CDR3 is CASENSSWPEAFF. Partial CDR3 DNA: TGTGCCAGCGAAAACAGCTCGTGGCCTGAA.

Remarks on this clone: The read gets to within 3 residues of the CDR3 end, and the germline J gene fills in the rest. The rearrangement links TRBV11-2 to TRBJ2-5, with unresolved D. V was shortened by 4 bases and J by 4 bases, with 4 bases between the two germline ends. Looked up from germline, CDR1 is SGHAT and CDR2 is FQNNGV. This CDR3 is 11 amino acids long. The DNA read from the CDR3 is TGTGCCAGCAGCTCATTAGAGACC. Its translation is CASSSLET. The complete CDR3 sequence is CASSSLETQYF. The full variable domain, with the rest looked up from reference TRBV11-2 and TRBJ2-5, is EAGVAQSPRYKIIEKRQSVAFWCNPISGHATLYWYQQILGQGPKLLIQFQNNGVVDDSQLPKDRFSAERLKGVDSTLKIQPAKLEDSAVYLCASSSLETQYFGPGTRLLVL.

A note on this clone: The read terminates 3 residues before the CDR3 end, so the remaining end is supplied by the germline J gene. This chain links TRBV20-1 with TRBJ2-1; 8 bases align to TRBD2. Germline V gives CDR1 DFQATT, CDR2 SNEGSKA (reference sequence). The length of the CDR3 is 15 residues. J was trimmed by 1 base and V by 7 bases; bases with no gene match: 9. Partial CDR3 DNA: TGCAGTGTAAGGGCCGGGAGGGGTTCCTACAATGAG. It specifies CSVRAGRGSYNE. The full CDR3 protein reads CSVRAGRGSYNEQFF.

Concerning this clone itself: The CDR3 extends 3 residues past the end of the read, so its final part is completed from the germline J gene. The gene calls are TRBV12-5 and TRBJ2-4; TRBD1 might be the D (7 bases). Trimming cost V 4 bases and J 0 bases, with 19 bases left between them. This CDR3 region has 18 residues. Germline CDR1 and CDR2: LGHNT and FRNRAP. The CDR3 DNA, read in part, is TGTGCTAGTGGTTGGCTGACAGGGAGGAGCATAGCCAAAAACATT. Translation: CASGWLTGRSIAKNI. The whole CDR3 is CASGWLTGRSIAKNIQYF.

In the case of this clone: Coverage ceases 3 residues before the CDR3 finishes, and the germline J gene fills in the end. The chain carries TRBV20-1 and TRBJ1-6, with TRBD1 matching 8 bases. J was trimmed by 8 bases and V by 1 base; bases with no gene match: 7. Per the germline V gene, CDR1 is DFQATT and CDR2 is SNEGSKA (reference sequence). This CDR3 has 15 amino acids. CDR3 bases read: TGCAGTGCTAGAGTCACCGGGACAGGCTATTCACCC. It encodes CSARVTGTGYSP. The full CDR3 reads CSARVTGTGYSPLHF.

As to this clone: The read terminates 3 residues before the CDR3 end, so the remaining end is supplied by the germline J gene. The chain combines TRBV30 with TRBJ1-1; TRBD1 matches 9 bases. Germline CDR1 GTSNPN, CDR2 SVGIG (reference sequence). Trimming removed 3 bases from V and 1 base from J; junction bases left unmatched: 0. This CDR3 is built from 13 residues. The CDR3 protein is CAWRGQGNTEAFF. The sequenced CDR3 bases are TGTGCCTGGAGGGGACAGGGGAACACTGAA.

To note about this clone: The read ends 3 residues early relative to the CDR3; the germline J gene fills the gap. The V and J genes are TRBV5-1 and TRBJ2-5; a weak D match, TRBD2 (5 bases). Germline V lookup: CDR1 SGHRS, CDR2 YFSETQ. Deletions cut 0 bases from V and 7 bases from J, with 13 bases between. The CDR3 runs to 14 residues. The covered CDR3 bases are TGCGCCAGCAGCTTGGCCGAGGGCCGGGGGACC. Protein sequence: CASSLAEGRGT. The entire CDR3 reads CASSLAEGRGTQYF.

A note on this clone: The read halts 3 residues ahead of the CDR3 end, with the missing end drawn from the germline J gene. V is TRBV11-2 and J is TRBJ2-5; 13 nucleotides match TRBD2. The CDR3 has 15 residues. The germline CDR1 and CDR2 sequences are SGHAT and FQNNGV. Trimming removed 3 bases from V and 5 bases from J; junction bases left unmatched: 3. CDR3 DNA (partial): TGTGCCAGCAGCTTGGGACTAGCGGGGCGGGAGACC. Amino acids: CASSLGLAGRET. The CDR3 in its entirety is CASSLGLAGRETQYF.